This passage covers 18 T cell receptor beta chains from one sample sequenced in a study of OX40 agonist ivuxolimab in advanced cancers. Produced via immunoSEQ multiplex PCR; TCRdb's table is partial and in-frame only. The data show roughly 60,000 clones, 86% seen once. Sequenced here: CD4+ or CD8+ T cells sorted from blood, sampled in a trial of the OX40 agonist ivuxolimab. These TCRs come from an adult with an advanced solid tumor such as melanoma, head and neck, liver or kidney cancer.

The chain joins TRBV9 to TRBJ2-3, with 7 positions matching TRBD1. Germline trimming cut 4 bases from V and 2 bases from J; bases unmatched to any gene: 7. The CDR3 contains 15 residues. Per germline, CDR1 SGDLS and CDR2 YYNGEE. The CDR3 sequence is CASSLRDSLTDTQYF. CDR3 DNA: TGTGCCAGCAGCCTTCGGGACAGCCTCACAGATACGCAGTATTTT.

The J gene is TRBJ2-2, the V gene TRBV7-9; TRBD2 agrees at 10 bases. Germline V gene sequence: CDR1 SEHNR, CDR2 FQNEAQ (reference sequence). The CDR3 consists of 16 residues. V shed 7 bases, J shed 0 bases, and the junction held 5 bases outside the gene matches. The CDR3 region has the DNA TGTGCCAGCACCTTGACTAGCGGGTCGAACACCGGGGAGCTGTTTTTT. It specifies CASTLTSGSNTGELFF. The whole variable domain, remainder taken from reference TRBV7-9 and TRBJ2-2, is DTGVSQNPRHKITKRGQNVTFRCDPISEHNRLYWYRQTLGQGPEFLTYFQNEAQLEKSRLLSDRFSAERPKGSFSTLEIQRTEQGDSAMYLCASTLTSGSNTGELFFGEGSRLTVL.

The chain joins TRBV29-1 to TRBJ1-2; 8 nucleotides agree with TRBD1. This CDR3 contains 17 residues. The V and J ends lost 3 bases and 4 bases, in that order; junction bases with no gene match: 16. Germline-derived CDR1 and CDR2 are SQVTM and ANQGSEA. CDR3 sequence reads: CSVDRRGQFSRGYGYTF. CDR3 bases: TGCAGCGTTGACCGCAGGGGGCAATTCTCCCGGGGCTATGGCTACACCTTC.

This clone came up once. This CDR3 is also generated by other DNA sequences in the sample. V is TRBV27 and J is TRBJ2-3; D not resolved. This CDR3 is 14 amino acids long. Looked up from germline, CDR1 is MNHEY and CDR2 is SMNVEV (reference sequence). Trimming shortened V by 6 bases and J by 0 bases, and 10 bases separated the two germline ends. The CDR3 coding sequence is TGTGCCAGCAGAAGGGCCTCGAGCACAGATACGCAGTATTTT. Translated, it gives CASRRASSTDTQYF.

The V call is TRBV18, the J call TRBJ1-1; D gene unclear. The CDR3 has 13 amino acids. Trimming pared 1 base from V and 1 base from J, leaving 4 bases between. Germline CDR1 is KGHSH and CDR2 is LQKENI. The CDR3 DNA follows: TGTGCCAGCTCACCACGGGAGAACACTGAAGCTTTCTTT. Its translation: CASSPRENTEAFF.

The rearrangement joins TRBV7-2 to TRBJ2-5, with D tentatively TRBD1 or TRBD2 (5 bases each). Trimming cost V 2 bases and J 4 bases, with 14 bases left between them. Germline CDR1 SGHTA, CDR2 FQGNSA. This CDR3 region has 15 residues. CDR3 region: CASSLRVGTGETQYF. The CDR3 DNA reads TGTGCCAGCAGCTTACGAGTGGGGACGGGAGAGACCCAGTACTTC.

The chain joins TRBV5-1 to TRBJ1-5; D gene unclear. The CDR3 length is 16 residues. The V gene's germline CDR1 is SGHRS and CDR2 YFSETQ. Trimming stripped 0 bases from V and 4 bases from J, with 14 bases between. In DNA, the CDR3 is TGCGCCAGCAGCTTGGGATCGGCCGGGCCGAATCAGCCCCAGCATTTT. Translated, it gives CASSLGSAGPNQPQHF. Variable domain in full (rest from reference TRBV5-1 and TRBJ1-5): KAGVTQTPRYLIKTRGQQVTLSCSPISGHRSVSWYQQTPGQGLQFLFEYFSETQRNKGNFPGRFSGRQFSNSRSEMNVSTLELGDSALYLCASSLGSAGPNQPQHFGDGTRLSIL.

The chain carries TRBV30 and TRBJ1-1, with D hard to call. The CDR3 extends over 13 amino acids. The germline V and J ends were trimmed by 4 bases and 1 base, with 10 bases remaining between them. Germline V gene lookup returns CDR1 GTSNPN and CDR2 SVGIG (reference sequence). The CDR3 bases are TGTGCCTGGATAGCACAGCAGAACACTGAAGCTTTCTTT. Translation: CAWIAQQNTEAFF.

This clone was seen once. Other DNA sequences in this sample translate to the same CDR3. V gene TRBV27 combines with J gene TRBJ1-2; TRBD1 might be the D (6 bases). The CDR3 loop spans 13 amino acids. Germline CDR1 is MNHEY and CDR2 is SMNVEV (reference sequence). Trimming stripped 6 bases from V and 2 bases from J, with 10 bases between. CDR3 DNA sequence: TGTGCCAGCAGCTTTGACAGGAACTATGGCTACACCTTC. Protein product: CASSFDRNYGYTF.

The rearrangement uses TRBV4-1 and TRBJ2-7, with TRBD1 as a possible D gene (5 bases). Germline V gene sequence: CDR1 MGHRA, CDR2 YSYEKL. V lost 5 bases, J lost 2 bases, and 7 bases lay in between. There are 12 residues in the CDR3. CDR3 bases: TGCGCCAGCAGCAGGGGAACCTACGAGCAGTACTTC. This gives the protein CASSRGTYEQYF.

In nucleotides, the CDR3 is TGCGCCAGCAGCGCGGACAGGGGTGAGACCCAGTACTTC. This sequence encodes CASSADRGETQYF. The chain recombines TRBV5-1 with TRBJ2-5; TRBD1 matches at 9 bases. V shed 4 bases and J 5 bases; nucleotides not matched to a gene: 3. The length of the CDR3 is 13 residues. CDR1 is SGHRS, CDR2 YFSETQ, per germline.

V and J are TRBV28 and TRBJ2-3; D is perhaps TRBD2 (6 bases). In germline, CDR1 is MDHEN, CDR2 SYDVKM. This CDR3 contains 15 residues. V was pared by 4 bases and J by 0 bases, with 11 bases between. The CDR3 bases are TGTGCCAGCAGTTCTCTAGCGCGTAGCACAGATACGCAGTATTTT. It is translated as CASSSLARSTDTQYF.

This sequence joins TRBV18 and TRBJ2-5; 7 positions match TRBD2. The CDR3 length is 15 residues. Looked up from germline, CDR1 is KGHSH and CDR2 is LQKENI. After removal of 5 bases from V and 2 bases from J, the junction contained 8 bases not matched to a gene. The CDR3 loop is CASSGGGTIQETQYF. CDR3 nucleotide sequence: TGTGCCAGCTCAGGCGGGGGTACAATACAAGAGACCCAGTACTTC.

This chain links TRBV6-1 with TRBJ2-5; TRBD2 aligns across 7 bases. Per the germline V gene, CDR1 is MNHNS and CDR2 is SASEGT. The CDR3 is 12 residues long. The J segment lost 2 bases and the V segment lost 10 bases, leaving 4 bases of the junction unmatched. CDR3: CATGGIQETQYF. CDR3 sequence (DNA): TGTGCCACCGGGGGGATTCAAGAGACCCAGTACTTC.

The chain combines TRBV9 with TRBJ1-3; D may be TRBD1 (5 bases). The ends were cut back, 4 bases at V and 0 bases at J, with 23 bases in the middle. CDR3 length: 19 amino acids. Germline V lookup: CDR1 SGDLS, CDR2 YYNGEE. The CDR3 DNA sequence: TGTGCCAGCAGCTTCCCGAGAGGGACCGACAGAGGCTCTGGAAACACCATATATTTT. Its protein product is CASSFPRGTDRGSGNTIYF. The full variable domain, with the rest looked up from reference TRBV9 and TRBJ1-3, is DSGVTQTPKHLITATGQRVTLRCSPRSGDLSVYWYQQSLDQGLQFLIQYYNGEERAKGNILERFSAQQFPDLHSELNLSSLELGDSALYFCASSFPRGTDRGSGNTIYFGEGSWLTVV.

This sequence joins TRBV28 and TRBJ2-6; D unresolved. Germline-derived CDR1 and CDR2 are MDHEN and SYDVKM. The CDR3 covers 14 residues. V gave up 3 bases and J gave up 0 bases, with 3 bases separating them. The CDR3 nucleotides are TGTGCCAGCAGTTTGCACTCTGGGGCCAACGTCCTGACTTTC. Protein product: CASSLHSGANVLTF.

The chain uses TRBV7-2 and TRBJ2-6; 8 bases align to TRBD1. Germline-derived CDR1 and CDR2 are SGHTA and FQGNSA. The CDR3 has 15 residues. Trimming took 4 bases from V and 2 from J; bases not matched to a gene: 1. CDR3 DNA: TGTGCCAGCAGCTCCAGGGGGCCTGGGGCCAACGTCCTGACTTTC. This codes for CASSSRGPGANVLTF.

This chain links TRBV29-1 with TRBJ2-3; the match to TRBD1 covers 9 bases. Germline V gene lookup returns CDR1 SQVTM and CDR2 ANQGSEA. With 7 bases clipped from V and 4 bases from J, the junction kept 12 bases outside the gene matches. This CDR3 comprises 15 residues. As DNA, the CDR3 is TGCAGCGCGACTGATGTACAGGGGGCCTCAGATACGCAGTATTTT. It encodes CSATDVQGASDTQYF.